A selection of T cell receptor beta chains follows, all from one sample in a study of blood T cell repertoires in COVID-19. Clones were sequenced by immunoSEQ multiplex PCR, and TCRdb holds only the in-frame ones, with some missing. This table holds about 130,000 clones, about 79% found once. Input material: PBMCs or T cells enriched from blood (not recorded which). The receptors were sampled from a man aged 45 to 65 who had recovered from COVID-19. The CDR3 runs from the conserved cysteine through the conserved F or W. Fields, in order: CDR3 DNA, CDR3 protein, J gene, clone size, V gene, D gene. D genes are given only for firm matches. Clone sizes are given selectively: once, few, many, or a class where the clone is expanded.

CDR3nt: TGTGCCAGCAGCGTAGGAGGGTTTAATGAAAAACTGTTTTTT
CDR3aa: CASSVGGFNEKLFF
j_gene: TRBJ1-4
abundance: NA
v_gene: TRBV9
d_gene: NA

CDR3nt: TGTGCCAGCAGCGTTCAGGGGGCCTCCTACAATGAGCAGTTCTTC
CDR3aa: CASSVQGASYNEQFF
j_gene: TRBJ2-1
abundance: once
v_gene: TRBV9
d_gene: TRBD1

CDR3nt: TGCGCCAGCAGTAACAGGGGATTCTACGAGCAGTACTTC
CDR3aa: CASSNRGFYEQYF
j_gene: TRBJ2-7
abundance: NA
v_gene: TRBV4-3
d_gene: TRBD1

CDR3nt: TGCGCCAGCAGCTTCCGGGACAGGGGAGGACTAGCGGCATACGAGCAGTACTTC
CDR3aa: CASSFRDRGGLAAYEQYF
j_gene: TRBJ2-7
abundance: NA
v_gene: TRBV5-1
d_gene: NA

CDR3nt: TGTGCCAGCAGTTACGGGACAGGGAGGGCCAGCGAGCAGTACTTC
CDR3aa: CASSYGTGRASEQYF
j_gene: TRBJ2-7
abundance: NA
v_gene: TRBV6-5
d_gene: TRBD1

CDR3nt: TGTGCCAGCAGCCCCTTTTTCCCGGGACAAACTTTCATGAACACTGAAGCTTTCTTT
CDR3aa: CASSPFFPGQTFMNTEAFF
j_gene: TRBJ1-1
abundance: NA
v_gene: TRBV7-3
d_gene: NA

CDR3nt: TGTGCCAGCAGTTTTGGGGGGCGGGGGCTGAACACTGAAGCTTTCTTT
CDR3aa: CASSFGGRGLNTEAFF
j_gene: TRBJ1-1
abundance: NA
v_gene: TRBV28
d_gene: NA

CDR3nt: TGTGCCAGCAGCTTGAATACTGCAACTAATGAAAAACTGTTTTTT
CDR3aa: CASSLNTATNEKLFF
j_gene: TRBJ1-4
abundance: once
v_gene: TRBV5-5
d_gene: NA

CDR3nt: TGTGCCAGCAGCTTGCGCGGGAGGAATCAGCCCCAGCATTTT
CDR3aa: CASSLRGRNQPQHF
j_gene: TRBJ1-5
abundance: many
v_gene: TRBV7-2
d_gene: NA

CDR3nt: TGTGCCAGCAGCCCCCACCCCCAGGGAGGTGGCTACACCTTC
CDR3aa: CASSPHPQGGGYTF
j_gene: TRBJ1-2
abundance: NA
v_gene: TRBV7-2
d_gene: NA

CDR3nt: TGCGCCAGCAGCCCCGGGACAGGTAGAGCTTTCTTT
CDR3aa: CASSPGTGRAFF
j_gene: TRBJ1-1
abundance: NA
v_gene: TRBV5-1
d_gene: TRBD1

CDR3nt: TGTGCCAGCAGTTTAGAGCTGGTCTACGAGCAGTACTTC
CDR3aa: CASSLELVYEQYF
j_gene: TRBJ2-7
abundance: NA
v_gene: TRBV12-3/TRBV12-4
d_gene: NA

CDR3nt: TGTGCCATCAGTGACCCCCCGCAGACTGAGAACACCGGGGAGCTGTTTTTT
CDR3aa: CAISDPPQTENTGELFF
j_gene: TRBJ2-2
abundance: NA
v_gene: TRBV10-3
d_gene: NA

CDR3nt: TGCGCCAGCAGCCAAACAGATAACTATGGCTACACCTTC
CDR3aa: CASSQTDNYGYTF
j_gene: TRBJ1-2
abundance: NA
v_gene: TRBV4-3
d_gene: NA

CDR3nt: TGTGCCAGCTCACCGCTAGCGGATTCTTCCTACGAGCAGTACTTC
CDR3aa: CASSPLADSSYEQYF
j_gene: TRBJ2-7
abundance: few
v_gene: TRBV18
d_gene: TRBD2

CDR3nt: TGTGCCAGCAGCCGCAATACAGGTCCCAATGAAGCTTTCTTT
CDR3aa: CASSRNTGPNEAFF
j_gene: TRBJ1-1
abundance: NA
v_gene: TRBV7-9
d_gene: NA

CDR3nt: TGTGCCAGCAGCCCGCGGGGACAGTTTGAAGCTTTCTTT
CDR3aa: CASSPRGQFEAFF
j_gene: TRBJ1-1
abundance: NA
v_gene: TRBV7-9
d_gene: TRBD1

CDR3nt: TGTGCCAGCAGTTCCGCGACTGGCGAGCAGTACTTC
CDR3aa: CASSSATGEQYF
j_gene: TRBJ2-7
abundance: once
v_gene: TRBV6-2/TRBV6-3
d_gene: NA

CDR3nt: TGTGCCAGCAGTTTGACTAGCGGGGCGTACAATGAGCAGTTCTTC
CDR3aa: CASSLTSGAYNEQFF
j_gene: TRBJ2-1
abundance: few
v_gene: TRBV6-5
d_gene: TRBD2

CDR3nt: TGTGCCAGCAGTTACTCGGGACTAGGCGCTTACGAGCAGTACTTC
CDR3aa: CASSYSGLGAYEQYF
j_gene: TRBJ2-7
abundance: NA
v_gene: TRBV6-5
d_gene: TRBD2

CDR3nt: TGTGCCAGTAGGGGACAGGGTTCGATCTACGAGCAGTACTTC
CDR3aa: CASRGQGSIYEQYF
j_gene: TRBJ2-7
abundance: few
v_gene: TRBV19
d_gene: TRBD1

CDR3nt: TGCGCCAGCAGCTTGGCGGGACAAGTGCGGACCGGGGAGCTGTTTTTT
CDR3aa: CASSLAGQVRTGELFF
j_gene: TRBJ2-2
abundance: NA
v_gene: TRBV5-1
d_gene: NA

CDR3nt: TGTGCTAGCACCCAGGGCCTAGCGGGGGGCTTCCTAAGCACAGATACGCAGTATTTT
CDR3aa: CASTQGLAGGFLSTDTQYF
j_gene: TRBJ2-3
abundance: NA
v_gene: TRBV7-7
d_gene: TRBD2

CDR3nt: TGTGCCAGCAGTTCCCTAGCGGGGGCGAACAATGAGCAGTTCTTC
CDR3aa: CASSSLAGANNEQFF
j_gene: TRBJ2-1
abundance: NA
v_gene: TRBV28
d_gene: TRBD2

CDR3nt: TGTGCCAGCAGGGCCGGGACAGCAGATGAAAAACTGTTTTTT
CDR3aa: CASRAGTADEKLFF
j_gene: TRBJ1-4
abundance: NA
v_gene: TRBV7-9
d_gene: TRBD1

CDR3nt: TGCGCCAGCAGCTTCGGAGATACGCAGTATTTT
CDR3aa: CASSFGDTQYF
j_gene: TRBJ2-3
abundance: NA
v_gene: TRBV5-1
d_gene: NA

CDR3nt: TGTGCCAGCGCCCCAGGGGCGTCCTACGAGCAGTACTTC
CDR3aa: CASAPGASYEQYF
j_gene: TRBJ2-7
abundance: NA
v_gene: TRBV28
d_gene: NA

CDR3nt: TGTGCCAGCACGGGCCAGGGCGATGGCTACACCTTC
CDR3aa: CASTGQGDGYTF
j_gene: TRBJ1-2
abundance: NA
v_gene: TRBV2
d_gene: NA

CDR3nt: TGTGCCACCAGTGATACGAGAAGGGGGACAGGCCCCAATCAGCCCCAGCATTTT
CDR3aa: CATSDTRRGTGPNQPQHF
j_gene: TRBJ1-5
abundance: NA
v_gene: TRBV24-1
d_gene: TRBD1

CDR3nt: TGTGCCAGCAGTTACTCGGGACAGGGGGCAAATGGCTACACCTTC
CDR3aa: CASSYSGQGANGYTF
j_gene: TRBJ1-2
abundance: once
v_gene: TRBV6-5
d_gene: TRBD1

CDR3nt: TGTGCCAGCAGCTTGGGGATGGGCAGGGCCTTCTATGGCTACACCTTC
CDR3aa: CASSLGMGRAFYGYTF
j_gene: TRBJ1-2
abundance: NA
v_gene: TRBV5-6
d_gene: NA

CDR3nt: TGTGCCAGTAGTATGGGAGGGACAGGGGGCGTAGATACGCAGTATTTT
CDR3aa: CASSMGGTGGVDTQYF
j_gene: TRBJ2-3
abundance: NA
v_gene: TRBV19
d_gene: TRBD1

CDR3nt: TGTGCCAGTAGTCCTGTCCGATCCGACTATAGCAATCAGCCCCAGCATTTT
CDR3aa: CASSPVRSDYSNQPQHF
j_gene: TRBJ1-5
abundance: NA
v_gene: TRBV19
d_gene: NA

CDR3nt: TGTGCCACCAGCAGAGATCGTGGGAGGGGTCAGCCCCAGCATTTT
CDR3aa: CATSRDRGRGQPQHF
j_gene: TRBJ1-5
abundance: NA
v_gene: TRBV15
d_gene: NA

CDR3nt: TGTGCCAGCAGCTTAAATGGACAGGATCGCGAGCAGTACTTC
CDR3aa: CASSLNGQDREQYF
j_gene: TRBJ2-7
abundance: NA
v_gene: TRBV7-9
d_gene: TRBD1

CDR3nt: TGTGCCAGCAGGACACAGGGGGGAGGTGGGGCCAACGTCCTGACTTTC
CDR3aa: CASRTQGGGGANVLTF
j_gene: TRBJ2-6
abundance: NA
v_gene: TRBV7-9
d_gene: TRBD1

CDR3nt: TGTGCCATCAGTGACCAGGGTGGCGTGTACGAGCAGTACTTC
CDR3aa: CAISDQGGVYEQYF
j_gene: TRBJ2-7
abundance: once
v_gene: TRBV10-3
d_gene: NA

CDR3nt: TGTGCCAGTAGTGCCAGGGGGAAGAACTATGGCTACACCTTC
CDR3aa: CASSARGKNYGYTF
j_gene: TRBJ1-2
abundance: NA
v_gene: TRBV19
d_gene: TRBD1

CDR3nt: TGTGCCAGCAGCCCCGGAGAGGGGGCACGGTATGGCTACACCTTC
CDR3aa: CASSPGEGARYGYTF
j_gene: TRBJ1-2
abundance: once
v_gene: TRBV5-4
d_gene: TRBD1

CDR3nt: TGTGCCAGTAGTATAATAGGGGGCGGCACTGAAGCTTTCTTT
CDR3aa: CASSIIGGGTEAFF
j_gene: TRBJ1-1
abundance: NA
v_gene: TRBV19
d_gene: TRBD1

CDR3nt: TGTGCCACCTCTCCCGCCGGGACAGGGGAAGATGGCTACACCTTC
CDR3aa: CATSPAGTGEDGYTF
j_gene: TRBJ1-2
abundance: NA
v_gene: TRBV24-1
d_gene: TRBD1

CDR3nt: TGCAGTGCTAGTGCGGACGGGGACAATGAGCAGTTCTTC
CDR3aa: CSASADGDNEQFF
j_gene: TRBJ2-1
abundance: NA
v_gene: TRBV20-1
d_gene: NA

CDR3nt: TGTGCCAGCAGCCAGGGTCAGGCACGCAATCAGCCCCAGCATTTT
CDR3aa: CASSQGQARNQPQHF
j_gene: TRBJ1-5
abundance: NA
v_gene: TRBV3-1/TRBV3-2
d_gene: NA

CDR3nt: TGTGCCAGCAGCTCACAGGGAAGCACTGAAGCTTTCTTT
CDR3aa: CASSSQGSTEAFF
j_gene: TRBJ1-1
abundance: NA
v_gene: TRBV11-2
d_gene: NA

CDR3nt: TGTGCCAGCAGCCCGGACAATGAAGCTTTCTTT
CDR3aa: CASSPDNEAFF
j_gene: TRBJ1-1
abundance: few
v_gene: TRBV2
d_gene: NA

CDR3nt: TGTGCCTGGAGGATGCAGGGGGGAAATAATTCACCCCTCCACTTT
CDR3aa: CAWRMQGGNNSPLHF
j_gene: TRBJ1-6
abundance: NA
v_gene: TRBV30
d_gene: TRBD1

CDR3nt: TGCAGTTCAGTGAACACTGAAGCTTTCTTT
CDR3aa: CSSVNTEAFF
j_gene: TRBJ1-1
abundance: NA
v_gene: TRBV29-1
d_gene: NA

CDR3nt: TGTGCCAGCAGCTTGCCAGGGGGGAATGAGCAGTTCTTC
CDR3aa: CASSLPGGNEQFF
j_gene: TRBJ2-1
abundance: NA
v_gene: TRBV5-5
d_gene: NA

CDR3nt: TGTGCCAGCACCGGAGGGGAATTTAACTATGGCTACACCTTC
CDR3aa: CASTGGEFNYGYTF
j_gene: TRBJ1-2
abundance: NA
v_gene: TRBV6-5
d_gene: NA